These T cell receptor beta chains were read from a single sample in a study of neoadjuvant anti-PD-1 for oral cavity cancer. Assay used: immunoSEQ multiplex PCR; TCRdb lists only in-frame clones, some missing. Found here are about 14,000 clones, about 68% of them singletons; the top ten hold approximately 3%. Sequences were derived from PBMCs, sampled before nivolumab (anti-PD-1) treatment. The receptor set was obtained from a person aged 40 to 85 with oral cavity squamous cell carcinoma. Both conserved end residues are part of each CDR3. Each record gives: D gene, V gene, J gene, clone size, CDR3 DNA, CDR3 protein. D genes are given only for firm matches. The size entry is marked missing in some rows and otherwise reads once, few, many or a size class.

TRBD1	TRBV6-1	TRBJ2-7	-	TGTGCCAGCAGTGGTGGACCGGGACAGGCCTACGAGCAGTACTTC	CASSGGPGQAYEQYF
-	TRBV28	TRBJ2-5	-	TGTGCCAGCAGTTTCAGGGACGTTTGGGAGACCCAGTACTTC	CASSFRDVWETQYF
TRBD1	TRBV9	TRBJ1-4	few	TGTGCCAGCAGCGTAGGGACAGGGCTAGATGAAAAACTGTTTTTT	CASSVGTGLDEKLFF
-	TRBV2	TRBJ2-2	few	TGTGCCAGCTTAGGAGGACGGGTGAACACCGGGGAGCTGTTTTTT	CASLGGRVNTGELFF
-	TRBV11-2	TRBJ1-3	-	TGTGCCAGCAGCTTATTCGGTGCAGGGTCCAGAAACACCATATATTTT	CASSLFGAGSRNTIYF
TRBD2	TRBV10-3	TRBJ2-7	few	TGTGCCATCAGTAACCTAGCGGGAGGGACCTACGAGCAGTACTTC	CAISNLAGGTYEQYF
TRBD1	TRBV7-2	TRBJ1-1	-	TGTGCCAGCAGCCGAGGGACAGTGATTGAAGCTTTCTTT	CASSRGTVIEAFF
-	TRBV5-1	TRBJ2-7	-	TGCGCCACCCCCTTACAGGGTCTCGCCTACGAGCAGTACTTC	CATPLQGLAYEQYF
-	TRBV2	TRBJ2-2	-	TGTGCCAGCAGTGGAACTTCCACCGGGGAGCTGTTTTTT	CASSGTSTGELFF
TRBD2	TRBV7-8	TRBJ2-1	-	TGTGCCAGCAGCTTTTTCACGGGGGGGCCGCTCAATGAGCAGTTCTTC	CASSFFTGGPLNEQFF
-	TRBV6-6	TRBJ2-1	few	TGTGCCAGCATTGGAGACCGCTCCTACAATGAGCAGTTCTTC	CASIGDRSYNEQFF
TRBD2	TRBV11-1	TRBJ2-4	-	TGTGCCAGCAGCTCACGGTGGCGGGGGAGCATTCAGTACTTC	CASSSRWRGSIQYF
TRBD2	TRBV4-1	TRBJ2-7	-	TGCGCCAGCAGCCAAGCGGGGGGGCAGTGGGACGAGCAGTACTTC	CASSQAGGQWDEQYF
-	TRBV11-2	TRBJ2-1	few	TGTGCCAGCAGCTTAGGTTGGGATCAGGAGCAGTTCTTC	CASSLGWDQEQFF
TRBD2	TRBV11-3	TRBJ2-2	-	TGTGCCAGCAGCTTAAGCGTCAGCGGGAGGGCCTCCACCGGGGAGCTGTTTTTT	CASSLSVSGRASTGELFF
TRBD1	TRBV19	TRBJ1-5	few	TGTGCCAGTAGTACCGGGACAGGGGTTGGTCAGCCCCAGCATTTT	CASSTGTGVGQPQHF
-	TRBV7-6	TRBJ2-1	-	TGTGCCAGCAGCTTAGCGGCAGATTCTTACAATGAGCAGTTCTTC	CASSLAADSYNEQFF
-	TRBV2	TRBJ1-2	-	TGTGCCAGCAGCGACTCCCTTGGGGGCAGCGGGACCTATGGCTACACCTTC	CASSDSLGGSGTYGYTF
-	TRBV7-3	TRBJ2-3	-	TGTGCCAGCAGCTTTGGGACCACCGACGCAGATACGCAGTATTTT	CASSFGTTDADTQYF
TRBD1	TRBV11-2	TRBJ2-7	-	TGTGCCAGCAGCCTGACCCGGGACAGGGGCTACGAGCAGTACTTC	CASSLTRDRGYEQYF
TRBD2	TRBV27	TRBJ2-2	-	TGTGCCAGCAGCCGCGGGAGTTACACCGGGGAGCTGTTTTTT	CASSRGSYTGELFF
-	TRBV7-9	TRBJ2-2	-	TGTGCCAGCAGGAGCACCGGGGAGCTGTTTTTT	CASRSTGELFF
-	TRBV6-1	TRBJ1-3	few	TGTGCCAGCATCCCTCAGGGCTTCTCTGGAAACACCATATATTTT	CASIPQGFSGNTIYF
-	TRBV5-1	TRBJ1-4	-	TGCGCCAGCAGCAGGGGTGTTGAAAATGAAAAACTGTTTTTT	CASSRGVENEKLFF
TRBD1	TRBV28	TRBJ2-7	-	TGTGCCAGCACCCTAGGGACAGGGGGCTACGAGCAGTACTTC	CASTLGTGGYEQYF
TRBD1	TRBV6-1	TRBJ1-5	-	TGTGCCAGCAGCGGTGGACAGGGGGAACAGCCCCAGCATTTT	CASSGGQGEQPQHF